This T cell receptor beta chain was captured by sequencing in a study of T cell responses to AZD1222 COVID-19 vaccine. Only in-frame clones appear in the TCRdb table, and some are missing; sequencing was by immunoSEQ multiplex PCR. The sample records some 200,000 clones, roughly 91% being singletons. This TCR came from an adult in good health. The source was peripheral blood, collected on day 0 of AZD1222 vaccination.

Here the CDR3 reads CAISGTGPIGNTIYF. In DNA form, the CDR3 reads TGTGCCATCAGTGGCACAGGGCCCATTGGAAACACCATATATTTT. The V and J genes are TRBV10-3 and TRBJ1-3, with D perhaps TRBD1 (6 bases). Trimming took off 4 bases at V and 3 bases at J, with 13 bases between the two ends. CDR1 is ENHRY, CDR2 SYGVKD, per germline. The CDR3 loop spans 15 amino acids.